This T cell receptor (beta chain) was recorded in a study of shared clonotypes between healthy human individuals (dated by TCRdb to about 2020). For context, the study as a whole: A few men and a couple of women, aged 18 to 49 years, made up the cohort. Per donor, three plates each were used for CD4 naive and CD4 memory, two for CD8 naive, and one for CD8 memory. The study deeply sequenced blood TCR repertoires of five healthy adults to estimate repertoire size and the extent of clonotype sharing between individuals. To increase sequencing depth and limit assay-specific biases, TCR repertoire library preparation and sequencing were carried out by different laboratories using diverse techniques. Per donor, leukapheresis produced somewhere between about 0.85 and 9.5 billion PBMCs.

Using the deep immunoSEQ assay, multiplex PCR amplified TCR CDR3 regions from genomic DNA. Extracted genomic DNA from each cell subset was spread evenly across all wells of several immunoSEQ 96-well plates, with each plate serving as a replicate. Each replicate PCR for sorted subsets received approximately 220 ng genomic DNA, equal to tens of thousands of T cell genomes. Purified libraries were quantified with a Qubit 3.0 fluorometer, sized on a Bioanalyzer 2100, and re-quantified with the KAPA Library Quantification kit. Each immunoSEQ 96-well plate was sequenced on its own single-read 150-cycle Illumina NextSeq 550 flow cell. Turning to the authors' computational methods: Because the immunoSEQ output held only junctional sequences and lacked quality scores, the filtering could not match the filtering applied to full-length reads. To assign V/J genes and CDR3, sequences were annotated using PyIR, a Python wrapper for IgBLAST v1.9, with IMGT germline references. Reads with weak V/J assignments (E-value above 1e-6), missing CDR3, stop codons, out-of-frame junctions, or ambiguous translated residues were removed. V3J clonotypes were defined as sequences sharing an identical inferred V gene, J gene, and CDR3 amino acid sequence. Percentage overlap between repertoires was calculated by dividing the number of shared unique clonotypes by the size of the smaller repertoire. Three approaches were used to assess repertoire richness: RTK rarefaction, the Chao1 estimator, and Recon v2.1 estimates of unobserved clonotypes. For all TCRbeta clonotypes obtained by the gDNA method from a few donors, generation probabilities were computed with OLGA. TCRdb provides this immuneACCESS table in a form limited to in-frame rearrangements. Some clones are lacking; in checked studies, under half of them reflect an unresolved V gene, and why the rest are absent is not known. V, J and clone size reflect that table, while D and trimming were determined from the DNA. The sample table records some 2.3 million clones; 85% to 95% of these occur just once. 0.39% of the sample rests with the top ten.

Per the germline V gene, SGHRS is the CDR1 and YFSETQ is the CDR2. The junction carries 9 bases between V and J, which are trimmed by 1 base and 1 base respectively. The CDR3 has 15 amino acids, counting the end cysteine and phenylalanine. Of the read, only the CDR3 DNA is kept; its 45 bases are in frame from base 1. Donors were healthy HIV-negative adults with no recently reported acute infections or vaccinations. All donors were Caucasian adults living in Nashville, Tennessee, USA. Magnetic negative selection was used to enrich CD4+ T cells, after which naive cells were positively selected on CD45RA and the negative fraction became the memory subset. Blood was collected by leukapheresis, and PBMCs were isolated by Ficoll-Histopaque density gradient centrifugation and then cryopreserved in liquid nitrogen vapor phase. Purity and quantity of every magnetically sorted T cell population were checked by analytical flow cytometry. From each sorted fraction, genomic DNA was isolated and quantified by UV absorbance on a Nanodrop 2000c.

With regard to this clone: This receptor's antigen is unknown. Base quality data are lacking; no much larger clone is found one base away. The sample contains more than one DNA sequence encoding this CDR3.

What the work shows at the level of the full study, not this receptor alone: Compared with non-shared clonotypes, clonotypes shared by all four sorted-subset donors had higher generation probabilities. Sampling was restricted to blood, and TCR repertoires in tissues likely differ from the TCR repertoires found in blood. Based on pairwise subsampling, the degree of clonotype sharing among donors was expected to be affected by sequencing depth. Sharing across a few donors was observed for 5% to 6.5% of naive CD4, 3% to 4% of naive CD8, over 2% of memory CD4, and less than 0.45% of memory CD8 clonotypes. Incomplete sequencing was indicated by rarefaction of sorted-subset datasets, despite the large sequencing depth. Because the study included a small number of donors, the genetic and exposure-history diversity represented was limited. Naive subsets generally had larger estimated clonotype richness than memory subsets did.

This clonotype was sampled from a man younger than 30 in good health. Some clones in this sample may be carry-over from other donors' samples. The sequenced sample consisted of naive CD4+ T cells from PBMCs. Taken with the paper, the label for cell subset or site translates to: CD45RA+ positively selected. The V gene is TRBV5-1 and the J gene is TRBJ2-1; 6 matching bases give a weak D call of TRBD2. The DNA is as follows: TGCGCCAGCAGCTTGCTTAGCGGTTCCTACAATGAGCAGTTCTTC. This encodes CASSLLSGSYNEQFF.